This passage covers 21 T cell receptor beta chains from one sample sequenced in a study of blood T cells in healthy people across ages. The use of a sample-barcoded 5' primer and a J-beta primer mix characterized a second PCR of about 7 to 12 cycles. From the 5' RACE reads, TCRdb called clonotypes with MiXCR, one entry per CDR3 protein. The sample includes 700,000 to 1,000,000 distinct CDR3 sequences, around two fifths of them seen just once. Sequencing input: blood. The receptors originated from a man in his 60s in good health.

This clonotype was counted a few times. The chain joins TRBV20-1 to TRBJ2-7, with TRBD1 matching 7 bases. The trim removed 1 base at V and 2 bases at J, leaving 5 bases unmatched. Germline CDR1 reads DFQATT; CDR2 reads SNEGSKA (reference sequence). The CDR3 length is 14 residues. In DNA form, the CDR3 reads TGCAGTGCTAGAGCCCGGACAGGTGCCTACGAGCAGTACTTC. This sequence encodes CSARARTGAYEQYF.

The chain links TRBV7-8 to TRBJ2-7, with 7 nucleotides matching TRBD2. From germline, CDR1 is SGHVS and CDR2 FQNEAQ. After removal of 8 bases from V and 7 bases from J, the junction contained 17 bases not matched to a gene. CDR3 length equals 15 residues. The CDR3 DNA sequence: TGTGCCAGCCAAGCGGGACGAAATAACTACAATGAGCAGTACTTC. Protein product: CASQAGRNNYNEQYF.

The CDR3 is CASRQGVSANTEAFF. The CDR3 DNA follows: TGTGCCAGTCGACAGGGAGTATCCGCGAACACTGAAGCTTTCTTT. The chain combines TRBV7-2 with TRBJ1-1, with 7 bases fitting TRBD1. V lost 9 bases and J lost 1; bases outside the gene matches: 11. The germline CDR1 and CDR2 sequences are SGHTA and FQGNSA. This CDR3 has 15 residues.

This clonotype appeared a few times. CDR3 sequence reads: CASSLTGMADTQYF. The CDR3 DNA sequence: TGTGCCAGCAGCTTGACAGGGATGGCAGATACGCAGTATTTT. V is TRBV12-3 or TRBV12-4 and J is TRBJ2-3; the match to TRBD1 covers 7 bases. Unmatched junction bases numbered 7, after V lost 6 bases and J lost 4 bases. The CDR3 loop spans 14 amino acids.

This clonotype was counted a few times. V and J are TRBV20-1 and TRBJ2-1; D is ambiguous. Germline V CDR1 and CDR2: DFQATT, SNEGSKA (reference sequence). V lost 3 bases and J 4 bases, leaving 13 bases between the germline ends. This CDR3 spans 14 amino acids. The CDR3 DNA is TGCAGTGCTAGTTTCGGCGCAGCGTACAATGAGCAGTTCTTC. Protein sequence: CSASFGAAYNEQFF.

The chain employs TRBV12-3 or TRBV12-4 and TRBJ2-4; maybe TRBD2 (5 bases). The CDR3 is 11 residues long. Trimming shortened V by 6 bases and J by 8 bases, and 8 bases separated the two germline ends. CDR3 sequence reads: CASRRADIQYF. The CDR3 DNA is TGTGCCAGCAGGAGGGCGGACATTCAGTACTTC.

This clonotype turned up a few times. In nucleotides, the CDR3 is TGTGCCAGCAGCGTGACACAGGGGGTACCGGGAAAACTGTTTTTT. This gives the protein CASSVTQGVPGKLFF. This chain joins TRBV7-9 and TRBJ1-4, with 8 bases that match TRBD1. CDR3 length equals 15 residues. Germline CDR1 SEHNR, CDR2 FQNEAQ (reference sequence). The J segment lost 10 bases and the V segment lost 5 bases, leaving 12 bases of the junction unmatched.

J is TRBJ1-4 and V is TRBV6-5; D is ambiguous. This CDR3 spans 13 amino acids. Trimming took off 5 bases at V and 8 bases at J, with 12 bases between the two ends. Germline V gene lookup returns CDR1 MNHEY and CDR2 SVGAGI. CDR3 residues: CASSGPEREKLFF. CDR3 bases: TGTGCCAGCAGTGGGCCAGAGAGGGAAAAACTGTTTTTT.

As DNA, the CDR3 is TGTGCCAGCAGCCAAGATTCCGGACTAGCCGCCTCCGAGCAGTACTTC. Translating gives CASSQDSGLAASEQYF. J is TRBJ2-7 and V is TRBV3-1; TRBD2 aligns across 8 bases. CDR1 and CDR2 from the germline V gene are LGHDT and YNNKEL (reference sequence). Germline trimming cut 0 bases from V and 6 bases from J; bases unmatched to any gene: 10. This CDR3 has 16 residues.

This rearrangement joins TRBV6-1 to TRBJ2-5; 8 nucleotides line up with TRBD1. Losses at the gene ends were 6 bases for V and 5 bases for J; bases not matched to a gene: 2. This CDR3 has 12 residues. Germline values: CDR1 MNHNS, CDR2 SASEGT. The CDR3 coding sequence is TGTGCCAGCAGCGGACAGGGTGAGACCCAGTACTTC. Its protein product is CASSGQGETQYF.

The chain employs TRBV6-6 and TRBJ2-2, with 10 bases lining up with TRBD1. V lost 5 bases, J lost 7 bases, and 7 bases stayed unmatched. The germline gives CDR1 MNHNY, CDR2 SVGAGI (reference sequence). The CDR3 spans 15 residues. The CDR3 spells CASSDRDRGIGELFF. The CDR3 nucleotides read TGTGCCAGCAGTGACCGGGACAGGGGCATCGGGGAGCTGTTTTTT.

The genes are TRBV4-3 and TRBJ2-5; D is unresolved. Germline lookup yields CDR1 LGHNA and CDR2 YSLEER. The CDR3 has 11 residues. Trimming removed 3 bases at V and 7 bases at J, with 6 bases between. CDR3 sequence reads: CASSQSGTQYF. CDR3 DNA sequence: TGCGCCAGCAGCCAGTCGGGGACCCAGTACTTC.

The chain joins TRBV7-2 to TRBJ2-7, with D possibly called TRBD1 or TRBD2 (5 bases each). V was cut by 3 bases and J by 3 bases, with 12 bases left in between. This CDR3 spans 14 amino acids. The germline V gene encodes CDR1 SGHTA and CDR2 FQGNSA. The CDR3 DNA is TGTGCCAGCAGCTTGGGGACGGAAAACTACGAGCAGTACTTC. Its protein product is CASSLGTENYEQYF.

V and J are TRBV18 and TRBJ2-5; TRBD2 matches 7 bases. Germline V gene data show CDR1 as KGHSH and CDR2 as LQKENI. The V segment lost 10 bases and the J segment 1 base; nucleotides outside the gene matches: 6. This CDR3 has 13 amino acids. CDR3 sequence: CATRGVLQETQYF. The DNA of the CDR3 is TGTGCCACCCGGGGGGTACTCCAAGAGACCCAGTACTTC.

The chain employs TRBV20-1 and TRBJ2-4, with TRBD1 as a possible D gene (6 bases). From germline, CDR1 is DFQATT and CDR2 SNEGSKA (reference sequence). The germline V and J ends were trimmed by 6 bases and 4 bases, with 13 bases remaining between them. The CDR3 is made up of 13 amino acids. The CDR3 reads CSADTGSKNIQYF. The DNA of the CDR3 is TGCAGTGCGGACACAGGGTCGAAAAACATTCAGTACTTC.

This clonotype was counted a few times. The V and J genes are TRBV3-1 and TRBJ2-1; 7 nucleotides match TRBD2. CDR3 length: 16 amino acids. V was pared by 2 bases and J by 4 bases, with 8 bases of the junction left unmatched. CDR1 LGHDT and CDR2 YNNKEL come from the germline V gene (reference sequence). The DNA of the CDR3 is TGTGCCAGCAGCCAAATCACGGGGGGAATTTACAATGAGCAGTTCTTC. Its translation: CASSQITGGIYNEQFF.

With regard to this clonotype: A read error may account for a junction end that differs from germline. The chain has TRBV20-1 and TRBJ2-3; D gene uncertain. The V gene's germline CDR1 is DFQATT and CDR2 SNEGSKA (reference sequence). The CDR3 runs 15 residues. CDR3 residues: CSAPRVAGSSDAQYF. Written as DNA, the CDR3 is TGCAGTGCTCCCCGGGTGGCAGGCTCCTCAGATGCGCAGTATTTT.

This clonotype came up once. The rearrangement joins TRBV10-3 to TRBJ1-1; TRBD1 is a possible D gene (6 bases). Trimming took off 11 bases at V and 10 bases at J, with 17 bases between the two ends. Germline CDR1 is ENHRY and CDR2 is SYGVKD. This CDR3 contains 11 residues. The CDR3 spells CAPGTPRTAFF. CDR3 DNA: TGTGCCCCAGGGACACCTCGTACAGCTTTCTTT.

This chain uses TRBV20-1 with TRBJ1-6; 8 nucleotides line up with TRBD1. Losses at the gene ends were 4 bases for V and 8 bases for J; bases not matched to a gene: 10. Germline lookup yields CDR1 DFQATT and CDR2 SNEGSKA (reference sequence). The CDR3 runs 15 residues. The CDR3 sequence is CSATGQVGVDSPLHF. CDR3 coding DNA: TGCAGTGCTACGGGACAGGTAGGGGTGGATTCACCCCTCCACTTT.

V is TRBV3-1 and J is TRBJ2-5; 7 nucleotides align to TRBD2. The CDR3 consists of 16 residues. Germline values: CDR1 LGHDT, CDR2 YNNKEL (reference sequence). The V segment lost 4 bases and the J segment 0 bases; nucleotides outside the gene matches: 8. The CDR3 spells CASSPRTRLYQETQYF. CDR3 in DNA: TGTGCCAGCAGCCCGCGGACTAGACTCTACCAAGAGACCCAGTACTTC.

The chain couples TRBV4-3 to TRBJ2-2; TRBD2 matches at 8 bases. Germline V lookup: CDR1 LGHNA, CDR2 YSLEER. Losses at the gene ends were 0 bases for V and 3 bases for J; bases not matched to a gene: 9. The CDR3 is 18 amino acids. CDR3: CASSQEGLELADTGELFF. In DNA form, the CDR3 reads TGCGCCAGCAGCCAAGAAGGTTTAGAACTAGCGGACACCGGGGAGCTGTTTTTT.